This T cell receptor beta chain was sequenced during a study of cytomegalovirus exposure and HLA in healthy donors. In the study overall: Earlier findings included more than 95 million unique TCR beta sequences obtained from roughly 200 million T cells. Findings and limits, study-wide: It was reported that TCR beta sequences correctly inferred the HLA-A and HLA-B alleles for most subjects.

The PCR contained 60 Vbeta and 13 Jbeta primers. Clones were sequenced by immunoSEQ multiplex PCR, and TCRdb holds only the in-frame ones, with some missing. This table has around 120,000 clones, roughly 79% appearing once. Of note for this clone: Its antigen is undetermined.

CDR3 size: 14 residues. Between the trimmed V and J ends, which lost 2 bases and 4 bases, there was a span of 6 bases. CDR1 and CDR2 (germline): MNHEY, SVGAGI. This chain uses TRBV6-5 with TRBJ2-6; D is uncertain. The TCR originated in a young woman in good health and CMV-seronegative. The sequencing input was PBMCs. The CDR3 coding sequence is TGTGCCAGCAGTTACCGGTTGGGGGCCAACGTCCTGACTTTC. Translation: CASSYRLGANVLTF.